This T cell receptor beta chain was observed in a study of immune evolution from preneoplasia to lung adenocarcinoma. This clone was observed once. Premalignant or tumor cells were enriched by macro-dissection after pathologic assessment. In germline, CDR1 is LGHNA, CDR2 YNFKEQ. The CDR3 runs to 15 residues. The V end lost 2 bases, the J end lost 1 base, and 11 bases lay between the germline ends. Clones were read by immunoSEQ multiplex PCR, and TCRdb kept only the in-frame ones, dropping some. Of fewer than 14,000 clones listed, approximately 82% are singletons. This sequence joins TRBV4-2 and TRBJ2-5, with D tentatively TRBD2 (5 bases). The sequencing sample was made of FFPE minimally invasive lung adenocarcinoma tissue. This clonotype originated in a person aged 65 to 85 with lung adenocarcinoma. The CDR3 nucleotides are TGTGCCAGCAGCCAATTAGCGACGGGCCAAGAGACCCAGTACTTC. Protein: CASSQLATGQETQYF.